The clone carrying this T cell receptor (beta chain) was found many times. The antigen is not known. The data were obtained in a study of CD8 T cells in ankylosing spondylitis. Findings and limits, study-wide: Disease-linked clones proved CD8+ and comparatively uncommon in peripheral blood.

Germline lookup yields CDR1 LGHDT and CDR2 YNNKEL (reference sequence). The V end was cut by 4 bases, the J end by 7 bases, with 24 bases between. The CDR3 covers 17 residues. TCRdb itself ran the 5' RACE reads through MiXCR, one entry per CDR3 protein. Of around 300,000 distinct CDR3 sequences listed, 11% were seen once; the top ten hold more than 7%. This clonotype was sampled from a female donor with ankylosing spondylitis or in good health (not recorded which). This chain joins TRBV3-1 and TRBJ2-3; a possible D gene is TRBD2 (6 bases). Specimen: blood, either unsorted or a sorted T cell fraction (not recorded which). CDR3 sequence: CASSPDHRGTIMNTQYF. As DNA, the CDR3 is TGTGCCAGCAGCCCCGACCACCGGGGGACCATCATGAATACGCAGTATTTT.